This TCR beta chain is drawn from a study of shared clonotypes between healthy human individuals. Study-wide context: Samples came from a couple of female and a few male donors aged 18 to 49.

This clone was observed a single time. What it binds is not known. Methods used by the authors: ImmunoSEQ junction-only sequences lacked quality scores, so their filtering differed. The assay was immunoSEQ multiplex PCR, and TCRdb's table has in-frame clones only and misses some. That table furnishes V, J and clone size, whereas the DNA furnished D and trimming. The table has approximately 2.3 million clones, just over 90% seen once. Findings of the study overall: Few donors limited the genetic and exposure-history diversity represented. As a rule, naive subsets had a larger estimated richness than memory subsets.

CDR1 SQVTM and CDR2 ANQGSEA come from the germline V gene. V was shortened by 4 bases and J by 3 bases, with 13 bases between the two germline ends. This CDR3 is 13 amino acids long. Source material: naive CD4+ T cells from PBMCs. Subset specified: CD45RA+ positively selected. The TCR comes from a man aged 18 to 29 in good health. Some clones in this sample may be carry-over from other donors' samples. The chain recombines TRBV29-1 with TRBJ2-7, with D perhaps matching TRBD1 (5 bases). The CDR3 protein is CSVARLGDYEQYF. As DNA, the CDR3 is TGCAGCGTTGCCCGATTAGGGGACTACGAGCAGTACTTC.